Listed here are 23 T cell receptor beta chains from one sample, sequenced in a study of post-analysis software for immune sequencing data. Findings of the study overall: Included in a set of about five TRBV segments more frequent in patients than controls were TRBV5-6, TRBV5-1 and TRBV20-1.

No antigen has been assigned to these receptors. Presence of unique molecular identifiers characterized the TCR beta cDNA libraries. TCRdb re-analysed the PCR reads in MiXCR, keeping a single row per CDR3 protein. The sample includes about 760,000 distinct CDR3 sequences, roughly 27% of them seen just once. The specimen was blood. The receptor source for this set is a girl aged 10-17 years with multiple sclerosis.

The chain has TRBV4-3 and TRBJ2-7, with D possibly TRBD1 on 5 matching bases. From germline, CDR1 is LGHNA and CDR2 YSLEER. CDR3 length: 15 residues. V lost 3 bases to trimming and J lost 5 bases, with 17 bases between them. CDR3 DNA sequence: TGCGCCAGCAGCCAGATCCCAGGGCCGTGGGACGAGCAGTACTTC. It yields the protein CASSQIPGPWDEQYF.

V gene TRBV9 combines with J gene TRBJ2-1, with 11 bases that match TRBD2. V lost 3 bases to trimming and J lost 7 bases; unmatched junction nucleotides: 9. This CDR3 has 16 amino acids. CDR1 is SGDLS, CDR2 YYNGEE, per germline. Here the CDR3 DNA reads TGTGCCAGCAGCGGAGGGGTAGCGGGAGGGCCGAATGAGCAGTTCTTC. It is translated as CASSGGVAGGPNEQFF.

This clonotype has at least ten counts. This rearrangement joins TRBV4-2 to TRBJ1-5; no clear D gene. Germline V lookup: CDR1 LGHNA, CDR2 YNFKEQ. The V end was cut by 0 bases, the J end by 6 bases, with 6 bases between. CDR3 size: 13 residues. The CDR3 DNA sequence: TGTGCCAGCAGCCAAGATCTCCTTCAGCCCCAGCATTTT. The encoded protein is CASSQDLLQPQHF.

The genes are TRBV19 and TRBJ2-7; D is undetermined. CDR3 length: 13 amino acids. Germline assignment: CDR1 LNHDA and CDR2 SQIVND (reference sequence). The V end lost 5 bases, the J end lost 2 bases, and 10 bases lay between the germline ends. CDR3: CASSFSFPYEQYF. The DNA of the CDR3 is TGTGCCAGTAGTTTTTCTTTCCCCTACGAGCAGTACTTC.

This chain joins TRBV3-1 and TRBJ1-2, with D tentatively TRBD1 (6 bases). The CDR3 is made up of 12 amino acids. The V end lost 4 bases, the J end lost 8 bases, and 11 bases lay between the germline ends. Per the germline V gene, CDR1 is LGHDT and CDR2 is YNNKEL (reference sequence). DNA of the CDR3: TGTGCCAGCAGCCGGGACATGGTGGGCTACACCTTC. Protein sequence: CASSRDMVGYTF.

V usage is TRBV5-1 and J usage is TRBJ1-2, with 7 bases matching TRBD1. CDR3 size: 14 residues. CDR1 SGHRS and CDR2 YFSETQ come from the germline V gene. Germline trimming cut 4 bases from V and 2 bases from J; bases unmatched to any gene: 5. The CDR3 DNA follows: TGCGCCAGCAGCCCACCGGGACAGAACTATGGCTACACCTTC. Protein: CASSPPGQNYGYTF.

This clonotype was recorded a few times. This sequence joins TRBV12-3 or TRBV12-4 and TRBJ2-2, with D tentatively TRBD1 (5 bases). The CDR3 extends over 12 amino acids. The germline V and J ends were trimmed by 3 bases and 6 bases, with 5 bases remaining between them. The CDR3 is CASSFRAGELFF. The CDR3 DNA is TGTGCCAGCAGTTTCAGGGCCGGGGAGCTGTTTTTT.

This clonotype was seen a handful of times. The chain is built from TRBV5-1 and TRBJ1-2; 9 positions agree with TRBD1. V shed 6 bases and J 6 bases; nucleotides not matched to a gene: 9. Per the germline V gene, CDR1 is SGHRS and CDR2 is YFSETQ. The CDR3 runs 14 residues. The CDR3 DNA reads as TGCGCCAGCACCCCGTGGGGACAGGGTAATGGCTACACCTTC. This sequence encodes CASTPWGQGNGYTF.

The V call is TRBV7-9, the J call TRBJ1-5, with D hard to call. Trimming removed 0 bases at V and 3 bases at J, with 6 bases between. The CDR3 is 14 residues long. Germline CDR1 is SEHNR and CDR2 is FQNEAQ (reference sequence). The CDR3 nucleotides read TGTGCCAGCAGCTTAGCAAACGTCAATCAGCCCCAGCATTTT. Residues: CASSLANVNQPQHF.

V usage is TRBV18 and J usage is TRBJ1-1, with D perhaps TRBD1 (6 bases). The CDR3 spans 17 residues. Trimming removed 3 bases from V and 3 bases from J, with 20 bases in between. Per germline, CDR1 KGHSH and CDR2 LQKENI. This CDR3 reads CASSPLLLGGVDTEAFF. Written as DNA, the CDR3 is TGTGCCAGCTCACCCCTCTTGTTGGGGGGCGTCGACACTGAAGCTTTCTTT.

The chain carries TRBV6-5 and TRBJ2-7, with 7 positions matching TRBD2. There are 14 residues in the CDR3. V lost 2 bases and J lost 4; bases outside the gene matches: 5. Germline V gene sequence: CDR1 MNHEY, CDR2 SVGAGI. The DNA for the CDR3 is TGTGCCAGCAGTTACAGGGGAGGGACGTACGAGCAGTACTTC. It specifies CASSYRGGTYEQYF.

This clonotype was seen more than once but under ten times. The gene calls are TRBV6-5 and TRBJ2-5; 9 bases map to TRBD2. The V and J ends lost 6 bases and 7 bases, in that order; junction bases with no gene match: 9. Germline values: CDR1 MNHEY, CDR2 SVGAGI. The CDR3 extends over 14 amino acids. This chain's CDR3 is CASSQAGGRGTQYF. CDR3 DNA sequence: TGTGCCAGCAGCCAAGCGGGGGGAAGGGGGACCCAGTACTTC.

This chain's CDR3 is CSARLPGAETQYF. In nucleotides, the CDR3 is TGCAGTGCTAGATTGCCCGGCGCGGAGACCCAGTACTTC. J is TRBJ2-5 and V is TRBV20-1; unclear D gene. The CDR3 consists of 13 residues. Germline V lookup: CDR1 DFQATT, CDR2 SNEGSKA (reference sequence). The germline V and J ends were trimmed by 2 bases and 5 bases, with 12 bases remaining between them.

This clonotype was counted at least ten times. The chain recombines TRBV29-1 with TRBJ1-2, with a weak D call TRBD1 (6 bases). V lost 7 bases to trimming and J lost 6 bases, with 15 bases between them. CDR1 is SQVTM and CDR2 is ANQGSEA in the germline V gene. CDR3 length: 12 residues. The CDR3 DNA follows: TGCAGCGGACTCACAGGGTTAGATGGCTACACCTTC. It translates to CSGLTGLDGYTF.

CDR3 loop: CASSLGGFMGIQYF. The CDR3, as DNA: TGTGCCAGCAGCTTGGGGGGCTTCATGGGCATTCAGTACTTC. V and J are TRBV7-6 and TRBJ2-4, with D possibly being TRBD1 or TRBD2 (6 bases each). Germline lookup yields CDR1 SGHVS and CDR2 FNYEAQ. Between the trimmed V and J ends, which lost 3 bases and 9 bases, there was a span of 15 bases. This CDR3 region has 14 residues.

CDR3 sequence (DNA): TGTGCCAACCCAACGTGGGTCCAGGACTATGGCTACACCTTC. As protein: CANPTWVQDYGYTF. This chain connects TRBV28 to TRBJ1-2; D not resolved. Germline-derived CDR1 and CDR2 are MDHEN and SYDVKM. The V end lost 10 bases, the J end lost 3 bases, and 18 bases lay between the germline ends. This CDR3 is 14 amino acids long.

Here the CDR3 DNA reads TGTGCCAGCAGTGCCGGGACAGGGAGCTCCTACGAGCAGTACTTC. As protein: CASSAGTGSSYEQYF. V gene TRBV6-1 combines with J gene TRBJ2-7, with 9 nucleotides matching TRBD1. This CDR3 contains 15 residues. CDR1 is MNHNS, CDR2 SASEGT, per germline. Germline trimming cut 4 bases from V and 0 bases from J; bases unmatched to any gene: 4.

The rearrangement links TRBV9 to TRBJ2-5; 10 bases match TRBD1. V shed 0 bases and J 4 bases; nucleotides not matched to a gene: 6. The CDR3 is 16 residues long. Germline V gives CDR1 SGDLS, CDR2 YYNGEE. The CDR3 here is CASSVGGQGCRETQYF. The CDR3 nucleotides are TGTGCCAGCAGCGTAGGGGGACAGGGGTGTCGAGAGACCCAGTACTTC.

This clonotype appeared a few times. The chain joins TRBV5-1 to TRBJ2-1; TRBD2 agrees at 10 bases. Germline lookup yields CDR1 SGHRS and CDR2 YFSETQ. The J segment lost 2 bases and the V segment lost 0 bases, leaving 8 bases of the junction unmatched. The CDR3 is 18 residues long. CDR3 sequence (DNA): TGCGCCAGCAGCTTGGCCGGTCTAGCGGGGGATACCTACAATGAGCAGTTCTTC. This gives the protein CASSLAGLAGDTYNEQFF.

Here the CDR3 DNA reads TGTGCCAGCAGCCACCGGACTAGCCTCAATGAGCAGTTCTTC. Its translation is CASSHRTSLNEQFF. This rearrangement joins TRBV3-1 to TRBJ2-1, with 8 bases identical to TRBD2. V lost 3 bases, J lost 6 bases, and 4 bases stayed unmatched. Per germline, CDR1 LGHDT and CDR2 YNNKEL (reference sequence). The CDR3 runs 14 residues.

Only a few counts were recorded for this clonotype. The chain uses TRBV27 and TRBJ2-6; the D is unclear. V lost 10 bases to trimming and J lost 2 bases, with 9 bases between them. The CDR3 extends over 13 amino acids. Germline CDR1 MNHEY, CDR2 SMNVEV (reference sequence). CDR3 DNA: TGTGCCACCCGGGCGACTGGGGCCAACGTCCTGACTTTC. Amino acids: CATRATGANVLTF.

This chain links TRBV7-6 with TRBJ2-5; TRBD1 is a possible D gene (7 bases). Germline assignment: CDR1 SGHVS and CDR2 FNYEAQ. The V end lost 6 bases, the J end lost 5 bases, and 22 bases lay between the germline ends. The CDR3 loop spans 16 amino acids. In DNA, the CDR3 is TGTGCCAGCAGTGTGTTGCTACGGAGGGGACAGGAGACCCAGTACTTC. It encodes CASSVLLRRGQETQYF.

This clonotype appeared a few times. This chain links TRBV25-1 with TRBJ2-7; weak D call: TRBD1 (6 bases). The CDR3 has 18 residues. CDR1 and CDR2 (germline): MGHDK, SYGVNS. V dropped 5 bases and J dropped 3 bases, with 26 bases sitting between them. This chain's CDR3 is CASSPPTGVLPGNYEQYF. The CDR3 nucleotides are TGTGCCAGCAGTCCTCCGACAGGAGTTTTACCAGGGAACTACGAGCAGTACTTC.